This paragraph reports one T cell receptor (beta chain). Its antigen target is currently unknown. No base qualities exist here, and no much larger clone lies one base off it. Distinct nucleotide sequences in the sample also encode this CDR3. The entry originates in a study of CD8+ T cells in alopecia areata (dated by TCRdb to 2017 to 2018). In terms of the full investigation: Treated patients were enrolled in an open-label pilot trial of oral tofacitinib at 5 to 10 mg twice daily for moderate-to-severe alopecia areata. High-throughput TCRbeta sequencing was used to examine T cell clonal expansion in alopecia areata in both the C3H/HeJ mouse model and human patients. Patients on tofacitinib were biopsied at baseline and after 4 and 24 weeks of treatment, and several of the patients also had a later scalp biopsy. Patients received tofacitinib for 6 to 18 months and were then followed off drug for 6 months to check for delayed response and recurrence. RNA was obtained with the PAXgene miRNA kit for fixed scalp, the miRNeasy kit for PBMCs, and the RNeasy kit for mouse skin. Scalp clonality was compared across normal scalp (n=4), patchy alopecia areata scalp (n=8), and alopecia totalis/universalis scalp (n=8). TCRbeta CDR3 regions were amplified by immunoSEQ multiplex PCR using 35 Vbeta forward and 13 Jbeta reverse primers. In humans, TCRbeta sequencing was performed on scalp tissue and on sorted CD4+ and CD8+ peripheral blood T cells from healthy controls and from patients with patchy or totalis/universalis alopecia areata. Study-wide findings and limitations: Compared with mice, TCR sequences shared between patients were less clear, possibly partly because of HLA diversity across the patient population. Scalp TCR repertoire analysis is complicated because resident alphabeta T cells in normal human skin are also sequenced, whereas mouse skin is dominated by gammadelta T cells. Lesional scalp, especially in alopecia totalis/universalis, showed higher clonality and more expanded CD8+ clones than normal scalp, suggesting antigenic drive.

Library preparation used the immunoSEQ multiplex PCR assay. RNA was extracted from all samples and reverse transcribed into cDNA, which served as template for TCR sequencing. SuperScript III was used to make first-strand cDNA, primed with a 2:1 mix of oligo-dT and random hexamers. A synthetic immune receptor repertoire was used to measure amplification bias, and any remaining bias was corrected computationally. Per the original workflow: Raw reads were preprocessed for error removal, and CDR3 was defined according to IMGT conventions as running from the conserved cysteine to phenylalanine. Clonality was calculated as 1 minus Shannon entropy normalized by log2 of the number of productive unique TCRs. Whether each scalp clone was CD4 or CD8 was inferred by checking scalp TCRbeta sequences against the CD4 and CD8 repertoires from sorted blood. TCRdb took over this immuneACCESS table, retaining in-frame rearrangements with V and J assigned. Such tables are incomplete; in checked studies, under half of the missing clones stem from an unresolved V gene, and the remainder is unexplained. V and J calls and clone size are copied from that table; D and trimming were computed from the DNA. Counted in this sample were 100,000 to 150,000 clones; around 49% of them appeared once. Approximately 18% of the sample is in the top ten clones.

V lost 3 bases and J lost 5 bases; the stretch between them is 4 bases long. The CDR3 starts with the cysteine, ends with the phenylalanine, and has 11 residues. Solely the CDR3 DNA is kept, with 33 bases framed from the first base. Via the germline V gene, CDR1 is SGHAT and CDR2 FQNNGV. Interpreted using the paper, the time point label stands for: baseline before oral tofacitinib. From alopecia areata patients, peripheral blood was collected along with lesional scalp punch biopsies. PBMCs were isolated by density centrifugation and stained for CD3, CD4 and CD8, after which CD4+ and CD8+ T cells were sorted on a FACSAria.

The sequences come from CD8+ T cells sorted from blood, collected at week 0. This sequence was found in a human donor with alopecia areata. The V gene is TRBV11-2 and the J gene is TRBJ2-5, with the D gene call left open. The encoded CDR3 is CASSFGETQYF. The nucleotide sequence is TGTGCCAGCAGCTTCGGGGAGACCCAGTACTTC.